Presented here are 13 T cell receptor beta chains from one specimen sequenced in a study of blood T cells in healthy people across ages. Together with a sample-barcoded 5' primer, a J-beta primer mix was included in a second PCR lasting about 7 to 11 cycles. TCRdb independently ran MiXCR on the 5' RACE reads; one entry per CDR3 protein. The repertoire holds approximately 1,700,000 distinct CDR3 sequences, 30% to 40% seen once, with under 30% in the top ten. The sample consisted of blood. The receptors come from a human donor in good health.

A note on this clonotype: Relative to the germline gene, one junction end is altered; a read error may explain this. This chain links TRBV7-3 with TRBJ2-4; D may be TRBD2 (6 bases). Near its end, the DNA agrees better with TRBJ2-7, so the J call may be wrong. This CDR3 has 15 amino acids. CDR1 is SGHTA, CDR2 FQGTGA, per germline. CDR3 DNA: TGTGCCAACAGCTTAAATCGGGAGAAGGTATACGAGCAGTACTTC. Encoded protein: CANSLNREKVYEQYF.

V usage is TRBV9 and J usage is TRBJ2-3, with D hard to call. V shed 0 bases and J shed 2 bases, with 7 bases lying between them. CDR3 length: 14 amino acids. Germline V gives CDR1 SGDLS, CDR2 YYNGEE. This CDR3 reads CASSVDANTDTQYF. The CDR3 bases are TGTGCCAGCAGCGTAGATGCGAACACAGATACGCAGTATTTT.

The J gene is TRBJ1-4, the V gene TRBV6-6; D call uncertain. This CDR3 is 15 amino acids long. The germline V gene has CDR1 MNHNY and CDR2 SVGAGI (reference sequence). V lost 2 bases and J 5 bases, leaving 12 bases between the germline ends. CDR3 loop: CASSYVARPNEKLFF. The CDR3 DNA follows: TGTGCCAGCAGTTACGTTGCCAGGCCCAATGAAAAACTGTTTTTT.

This clonotype was observed a few times. This chain joins TRBV5-6 and TRBJ2-1, with D tentatively TRBD2 (5 bases). V was pared by 1 base and J by 0 bases, with 11 bases between. In germline, CDR1 is SGHDT, CDR2 YYEEEE. CDR3 length: 16 amino acids. DNA for the CDR3: TGTGCCAGCAGCTTGCTACCCGACTACTCCTACAATGAGCAGTTCTTC. Residues: CASSLLPDYSYNEQFF.

This clonotype was observed a few times. The V and J genes are TRBV6-1 and TRBJ1-2, with D possibly TRBD1 on 6 matching bases. The CDR3 length is 15 residues. Germline-derived CDR1 and CDR2 are MNHNS and SASEGT. Trimming left V 3 bases short and J 1 base short, with 12 bases between. The DNA for the CDR3 is TGTGCCAGCAGTGAGTTTACAGGGAGTAACTATGGCTACACCTTC. Translated: CASSEFTGSNYGYTF.

This clonotype occurred a few times. The V call is TRBV29-1, the J call TRBJ2-3, with TRBD1 matching 8 bases. Trimming took 7 bases from V and 3 from J; bases not matched to a gene: 12. Per germline, CDR1 SQVTM and CDR2 ANQGSEA. This CDR3 is built from 15 residues. In DNA, the CDR3 is TGCAGCGCCGATAAATCAGGGGGCCGAACAGATACGCAGTATTTT. This sequence encodes CSADKSGGRTDTQYF.

This clonotype showed up just a few times. The V call is TRBV7-9, the J call TRBJ2-6, with D possibly matching TRBD2 (5 bases). V dropped 10 bases and J dropped 2 bases, with 9 bases sitting between them. The CDR3 is 13 amino acids. Per the germline V gene, CDR1 is SEHNR and CDR2 is FQNEAQ (reference sequence). The CDR3, as DNA: TGTGCCATTACGAGGGCTGGGGCCAACGTCCTGACTTTC. It translates to CAITRAGANVLTF.

This clonotype was observed a few times. The rearrangement uses TRBV28 and TRBJ1-1; 9 bases match TRBD1. CDR3 length equals 14 residues. V lost 5 bases, J lost 8 bases, and 9 bases stayed unmatched. The germline V gene encodes CDR1 MDHEN and CDR2 SYDVKM. The CDR3 here is CASSRTNRGREAFF. The CDR3 region has the DNA TGTGCCAGCAGTCGAACTAACAGGGGGCGGGAAGCTTTCTTT.

The sample holds one count of this clonotype. The chain recombines TRBV12-3 or TRBV12-4 with TRBJ2-1; 8 nucleotides align to TRBD2. Trimming cost V 6 bases and J 10 bases; bases outside gene matches: 14. The CDR3 totals 15 residues. CDR3 sequence: CASSPGLVRLREQFF. CDR3 in DNA: TGTGCCAGCAGCCCGGGACTAGTGCGCCTCCGGGAGCAGTTCTTC.

DNA for the CDR3: TGCGCCAGCAGCCAAGAGCGGGGGGGTTATTTTAACGAGCAGTACTTC. Protein: CASSQERGGYFNEQYF. The V gene is TRBV4-1, the J gene TRBJ2-7, with 9 bases matching TRBD2. The CDR3 is made up of 16 amino acids. Trimming removed 0 bases from V and 5 bases from J; junction bases left unmatched: 8. From germline, CDR1 is MGHRA and CDR2 YSYEKL.

This sequence joins TRBV7-8 and TRBJ1-5; perhaps TRBD1 as D (6 bases). This CDR3 contains 17 residues. The V end lost 2 bases, the J end lost 4 bases, and 18 bases lay between the germline ends. Germline assignment: CDR1 SGHVS and CDR2 FQNEAQ. The CDR3 loop is CASSLFQGRNFNQPQHF. CDR3 DNA: TGTGCCAGCAGCTTATTCCAGGGGCGCAACTTTAATCAGCCCCAGCATTTT.

The V call is TRBV20-1, the J call TRBJ1-2, with no clear D. The CDR3 runs 12 residues. Germline values: CDR1 DFQATT, CDR2 SNEGSKA (reference sequence). Trimming shortened V by 5 bases and J by 6 bases, and 13 bases separated the two germline ends. Here the CDR3 DNA reads TGCAGTGCTCAGGCCCCGGACCATGGCTACACCTTC. Encoded protein: CSAQAPDHGYTF.

This clonotype was found a few times. This sequence joins TRBV4-3 and TRBJ2-3; 10 bases fit TRBD2. Germline CDR1 and CDR2: LGHNA and YSLEER. CDR3 length: 15 amino acids. V lost 3 bases to trimming and J lost 4 bases; unmatched junction nucleotides: 4. CDR3 sequence (DNA): TGCGCCAGCAGCCAGGAGCGGGGGGGCGCAGATACGCAGTATTTT. Its protein is CASSQERGGADTQYF.